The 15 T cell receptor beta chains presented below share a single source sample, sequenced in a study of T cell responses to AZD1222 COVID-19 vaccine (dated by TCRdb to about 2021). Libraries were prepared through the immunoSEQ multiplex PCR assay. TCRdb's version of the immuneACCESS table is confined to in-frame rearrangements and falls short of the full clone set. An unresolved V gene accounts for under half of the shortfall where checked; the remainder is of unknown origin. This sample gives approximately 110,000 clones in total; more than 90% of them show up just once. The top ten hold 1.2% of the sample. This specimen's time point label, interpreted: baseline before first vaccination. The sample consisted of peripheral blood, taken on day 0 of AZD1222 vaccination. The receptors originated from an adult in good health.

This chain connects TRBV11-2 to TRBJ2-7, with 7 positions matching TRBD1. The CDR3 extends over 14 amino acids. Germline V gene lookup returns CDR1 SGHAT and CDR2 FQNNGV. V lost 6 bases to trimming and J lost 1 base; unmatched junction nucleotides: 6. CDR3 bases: TGTGCCAGCAGTGTAGACAGGGTGTCCTACGAGCAGTACTTC. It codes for CASSVDRVSYEQYF.

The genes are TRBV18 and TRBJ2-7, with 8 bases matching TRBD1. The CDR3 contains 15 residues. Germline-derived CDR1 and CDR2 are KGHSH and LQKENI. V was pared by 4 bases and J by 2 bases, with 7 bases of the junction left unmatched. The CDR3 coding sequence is TGTGCCAGCTCACAAGGGACAGGTGGGACCTACGAGCAGTACTTC. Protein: CASSQGTGGTYEQYF.

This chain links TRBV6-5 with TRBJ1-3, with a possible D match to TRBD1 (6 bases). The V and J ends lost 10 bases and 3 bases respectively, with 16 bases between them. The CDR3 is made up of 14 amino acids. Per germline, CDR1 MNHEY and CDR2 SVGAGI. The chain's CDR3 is CATWGAIFGNTIYF. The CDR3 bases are TGTGCCACGTGGGGGGCAATCTTTGGAAACACCATATATTTT.

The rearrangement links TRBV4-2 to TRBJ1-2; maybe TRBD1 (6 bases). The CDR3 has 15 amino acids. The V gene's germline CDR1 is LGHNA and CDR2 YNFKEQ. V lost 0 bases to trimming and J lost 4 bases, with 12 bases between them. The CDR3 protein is CASSQDLQGTYGYTF. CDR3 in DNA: TGTGCCAGCAGCCAAGATCTCCAGGGGACCTATGGCTACACCTTC.

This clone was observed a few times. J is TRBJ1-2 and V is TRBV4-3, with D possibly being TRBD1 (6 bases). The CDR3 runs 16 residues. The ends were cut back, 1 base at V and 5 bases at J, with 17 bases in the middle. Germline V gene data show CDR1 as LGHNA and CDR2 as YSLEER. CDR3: CASSQGVRGGLYGYTF. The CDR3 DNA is TGCGCCAGCAGCCAAGGCGTCAGGGGTGGATTATATGGCTACACCTTC.

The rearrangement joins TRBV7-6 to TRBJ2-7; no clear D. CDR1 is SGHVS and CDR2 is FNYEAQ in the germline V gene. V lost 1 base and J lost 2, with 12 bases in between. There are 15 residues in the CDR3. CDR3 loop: CASSLEDGFAYEQYF. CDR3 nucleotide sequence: TGTGCCAGCAGCTTAGAGGACGGATTTGCCTACGAGCAGTACTTC. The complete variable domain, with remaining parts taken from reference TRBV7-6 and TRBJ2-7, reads GAGVSQSPRYKVTKRGQDVALRCDPISGHVSLYWYRQALGQGPEFLTYFNYEAQQDKSGLPNDRFSAERPEGSISTLTIQRTEQRDSAMYRCASSLEDGFAYEQYFGPGTRLTVT.

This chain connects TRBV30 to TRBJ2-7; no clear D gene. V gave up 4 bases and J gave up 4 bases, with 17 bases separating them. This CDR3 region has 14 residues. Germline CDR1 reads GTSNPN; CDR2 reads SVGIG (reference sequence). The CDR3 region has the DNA TGTGCCTGGAACGAGAATCAGGATCAGTACGAGCAGTACTTC. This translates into CAWNENQDQYEQYF.

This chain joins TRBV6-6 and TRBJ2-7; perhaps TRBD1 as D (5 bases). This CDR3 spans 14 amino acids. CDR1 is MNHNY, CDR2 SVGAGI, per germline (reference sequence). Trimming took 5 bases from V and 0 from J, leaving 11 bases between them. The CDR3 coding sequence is TGTGCCAGCAGTCCACAGGCTACCTCCTACGAGCAGTACTTC. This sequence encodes CASSPQATSYEQYF.

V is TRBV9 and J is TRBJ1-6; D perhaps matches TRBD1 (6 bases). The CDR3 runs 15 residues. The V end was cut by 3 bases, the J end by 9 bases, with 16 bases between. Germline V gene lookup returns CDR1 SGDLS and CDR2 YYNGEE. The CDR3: CASSADGGGGSPLHF. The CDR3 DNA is TGTGCCAGCAGCGCCGACGGAGGGGGGGGTTCACCCCTCCACTTT.

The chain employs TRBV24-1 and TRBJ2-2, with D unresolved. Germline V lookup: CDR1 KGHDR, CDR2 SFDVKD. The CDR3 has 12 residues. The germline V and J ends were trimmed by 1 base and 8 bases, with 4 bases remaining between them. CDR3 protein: CATSDLSGELFF. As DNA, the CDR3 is TGTGCCACCAGTGATTTATCGGGGGAGCTGTTTTTT.

The CDR3 nucleotides read TGTGCCAGCAGTTACTCGGACAGGGGGCCCTACGAGCAGTACTTC. The encoded protein is CASSYSDRGPYEQYF. The chain is built from TRBV6-5 and TRBJ2-7; TRBD1 matches 11 bases. The V and J ends lost 0 bases and 2 bases, in that order; junction bases with no gene match: 0. Germline CDR1 and CDR2: MNHEY and SVGAGI. The CDR3 is 15 amino acids.

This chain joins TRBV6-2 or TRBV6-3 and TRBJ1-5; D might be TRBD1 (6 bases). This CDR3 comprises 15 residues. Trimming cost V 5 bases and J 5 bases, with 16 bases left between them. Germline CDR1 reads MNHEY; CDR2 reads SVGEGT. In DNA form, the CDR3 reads TGTGCCAGCAGTAACTACAGGGCCGGGGATCAGCCCCAGCATTTT. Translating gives CASSNYRAGDQPQHF.

CDR3 amino acids: CATSRGVATSTDTQYF. The DNA for the CDR3 is TGTGCCACCAGCCGCGGCGTAGCCACTAGCACAGATACGCAGTATTTT. This chain joins TRBV15 and TRBJ2-3; D gene unclear. The germline CDR1 and CDR2 sequences are LNHNV and YYDKDF (reference sequence). V was trimmed by 5 bases and J by 0 bases, leaving 15 bases between them. The CDR3 sequence is 16 residues long.

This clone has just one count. The CDR3, as DNA: TGCGCCAGCAGCTTGGGACTTACAGGGTATGGCGAAGAGACCCAGTACTTC. Translation: CASSLGLTGYGEETQYF. The genes are TRBV5-1 and TRBJ2-5; tentative D call: TRBD1 (6 bases). The germline V and J ends were trimmed by 0 bases and 3 bases, with 18 bases remaining between them. The CDR3 extends over 17 amino acids. Germline CDR1 and CDR2: SGHRS and YFSETQ.

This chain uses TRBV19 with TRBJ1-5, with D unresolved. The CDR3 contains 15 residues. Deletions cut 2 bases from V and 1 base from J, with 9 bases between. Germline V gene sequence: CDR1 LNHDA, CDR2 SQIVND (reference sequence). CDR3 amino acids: CASSIQVFSNQPQHF. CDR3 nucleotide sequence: TGTGCCAGTAGTATACAGGTATTCAGCAATCAGCCCCAGCATTTT. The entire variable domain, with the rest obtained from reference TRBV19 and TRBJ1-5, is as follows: DGGITQSPKYLFRKEGQNVTLSCEQNLNHDAMYWYRQDPGQGLRLIYYSQIVNDFQKGDIAEGYSVSREKKESFPLTVTSAQKNPTAFYLCASSIQVFSNQPQHFGDGTRLSIL.